This TCR beta chain was captured by sequencing in a study of blood T cell repertoires in COVID-19. Across the study: From the United States, Italy and Spain came samples of acute and convalescent COVID-19. PBMCs, B-cell-depleted T cells, or T cells were the source of the cDNA or gDNA that made up the material.

J lost 2 bases, V lost 6 bases, and 13 bases had no gene match. The CDR3 loop spans 17 amino acids. CDR1 LNHDA and CDR2 SQIVND come from the germline V gene (reference sequence). Generated by immunoSEQ multiplex PCR, the TCRdb table keeps only in-frame clones and is missing some. The repertoire has almost 350,000 clones, roughly 90% of them found once; the top ten carry around 0.92%. During the 2 weeks before they entered the study, exposed participants had met someone with a PCR-confirmed or clinician-diagnosed COVID-19 case. Source material: PBMCs or T cells enriched from blood (not recorded which). The TCR originated in a young woman who had been exposed to COVID-19. The V call is TRBV19, the J call TRBJ2-5; the match to TRBD1 covers 9 bases. This chain's CDR3 is CASSSGQGAMLQETQYF. The DNA for the CDR3 is TGTGCCAGTAGCTCGGGACAGGGCGCGATGTTACAAGAGACCCAGTACTTC. The complete variable domain, with remaining parts taken from reference TRBV19 and TRBJ2-5, reads DGGITQSPKYLFRKEGQNVTLSCEQNLNHDAMYWYRQDPGQGLRLIYYSQIVNDFQKGDIAEGYSVSREKKESFPLTVTSAQKNPTAFYLCASSSGQGAMLQETQYFGPGTRLLVL.